This TCR beta chain emerged from a study of beta chain features in type 1 diabetes. Study-level points and caveats: All four CD4+ subsets of Type 1 diabetes patients contained TCRB CDR3s that were moderately but significantly shorter. Sequencing from cDNA could over-represent high-TCR-expressing cells.

Germline CDR1 and CDR2: KGHSH and LQKENI. The V and J ends lost 3 bases and 1 base respectively, with 2 bases between them. This CDR3 has 12 amino acids. Purity exceeding 95% was reached by all sorted populations. What was sequenced were expressed TCRB transcripts, since all of the isolated RNA had been reverse transcribed. Libraries were prepared by immunoSEQ multiplex PCR; TCRdb keeps only in-frame clonotypes and omits some of them. The sample consists of some 660,000 clones, about 14% of them appearing once. About this clone itself: The antigen remains unidentified. The sample holds other DNA sequences that translate to the same CDR3.

Sequenced sample: naive CD4+ T cells from blood. This chain uses TRBV18 with TRBJ2-3; D unclear. The sequence derives from a man aged 18 to 29 with type 1 diabetes. The CDR3: CASSPGTDTQYF. In DNA form, the CDR3 reads TGTGCCAGCTCACCCGGCACAGATACGCAGTATTTT.